This T cell receptor (beta chain) was recovered during a study of blood T cell repertoires in COVID-19. Looking at the study overall: Material from acute and convalescent COVID-19 was sourced from the United States, Italy and Spain.

Repertoires were generated with immunoSEQ multiplex PCR, while TCRdb's copy carries only in-frame clones and drops some. The sample gives around 200,000 clones, around 89% of which show up once; less than 0.85% is in the top ten. CDR3 length: 13 residues. Per the germline V gene, CDR1 is MDHEN and CDR2 is SYDVKM. The ends lost 10 bases at V and 7 bases at J; junction bases unmatched: 9. Sample: PBMCs or T cells enriched from blood (not recorded which). The receptor was isolated from a woman aged 18-30 years who had recovered from COVID-19. The chain employs TRBV28 and TRBJ2-1, with 8 bases matching TRBD2. In DNA, the CDR3 is TGTGCCATCCGCAGGGGACTAGTGAATGAGCAGTTCTTC. Protein: CAIRRGLVNEQFF.